This T cell receptor (beta chain) was sequenced for a study of T cell repertoires in cytomegalovirus infection. Across the study: Signatures in public TCR beta sequences pointed to both CMV infection and matching HLA type. Study-level points and caveats: The cumulative frequency of public TCR beta families distinguished individuals who carried CMV together with the relevant HLA. In two of eight donors, the top clonotype was HLA-C-restricted CMV-specific.

This CDR3 is built from 16 residues. Germline CDR1 and CDR2: MNHEY and SMNVEV (reference sequence). V was clipped by 6 bases and J by 2 bases, with 20 bases between them. This clonotype was seen ten or more times. Its antigen is not known. MiXCR, run by TCRdb on the reads, gives a single entry per CDR3 protein. The table shows 560,000 or so distinct CDR3 sequences, with 16% occurring only once. Sequences were obtained from CD8+ T cells from PBMCs. The rearrangement links TRBV27 to TRBJ2-7; D could derive from TRBD1 or TRBD2 (5 bases each). This clonotype originated in a human donor in good health (CMV status not recorded). Some clones in this sample may be carry-over from other donors' samples. The CDR3 sequence is CASSPSGGAKTYEQYF. The CDR3 DNA sequence: TGTGCCAGCAGCCCCTCTGGGGGTGCAAAAACCTACGAGCAGTACTTC.